This T cell receptor (beta chain) was captured by sequencing in a study of blood T cell repertoires in COVID-19. Background on the study: Samples came from the United States, Italy and Spain, spanning acute and convalescent COVID-19. PBMCs, B-cell-depleted T cells, or T cells were the source of the cDNA or gDNA that made up the material.

This clone was recorded only once. Trimming removed 4 bases from V and 6 bases from J; junction bases left unmatched: 8. There are 16 residues in the CDR3. Germline lookup yields CDR1 SGHTA and CDR2 FQGNSA. Sequencing was performed with immunoSEQ multiplex PCR; in TCRdb, only in-frame clones are kept and a portion is missing. The sample includes approximately 190,000 clones, around 83% seen only once; the top ten take about 6%. The receptor's source is a middle-aged woman with acute or convalescent COVID-19. The sequenced material came from peripheral blood. The V call is TRBV7-2, the J call TRBJ2-2; TRBD2 matches at 10 bases. DNA for the CDR3: TGTGCCAGCAGCTATTTAGCGGGGGGAAAGGCCGGGGAGCTGTTTTTT. It encodes CASSYLAGGKAGELFF.